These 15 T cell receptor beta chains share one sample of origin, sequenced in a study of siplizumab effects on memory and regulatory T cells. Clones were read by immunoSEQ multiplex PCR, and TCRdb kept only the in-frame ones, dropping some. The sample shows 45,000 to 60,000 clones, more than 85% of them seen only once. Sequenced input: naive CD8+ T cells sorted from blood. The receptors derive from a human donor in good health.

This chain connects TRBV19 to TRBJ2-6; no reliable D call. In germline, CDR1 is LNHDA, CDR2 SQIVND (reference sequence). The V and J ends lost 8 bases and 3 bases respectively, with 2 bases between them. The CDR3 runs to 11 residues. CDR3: CASLGANVLTF. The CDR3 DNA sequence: TGTGCCAGTCTTGGGGCCAACGTCCTGACTTTC.

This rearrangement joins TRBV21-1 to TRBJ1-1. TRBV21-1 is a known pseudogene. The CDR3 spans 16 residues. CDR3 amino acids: CASSKRAIPLNTEAFF. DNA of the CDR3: TGTGCCAGCAGCAAAAGAGCGATCCCCCTGAACACTGAAGCTTTCTTT.

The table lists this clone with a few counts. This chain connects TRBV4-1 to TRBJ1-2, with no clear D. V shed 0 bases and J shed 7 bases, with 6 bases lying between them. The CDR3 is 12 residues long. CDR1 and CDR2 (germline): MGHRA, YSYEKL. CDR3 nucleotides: TGCGCCAGCAGCCAAGATCGGTCTGGCTACACCTTC. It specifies CASSQDRSGYTF.

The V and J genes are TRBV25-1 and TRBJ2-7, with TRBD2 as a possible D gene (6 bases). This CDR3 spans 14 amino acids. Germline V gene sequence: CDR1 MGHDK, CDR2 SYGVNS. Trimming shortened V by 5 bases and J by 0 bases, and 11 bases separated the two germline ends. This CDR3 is CASSYDGSSYEQYF. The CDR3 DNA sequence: TGTGCCAGCAGTTATGACGGGAGCTCCTACGAGCAGTACTTC.

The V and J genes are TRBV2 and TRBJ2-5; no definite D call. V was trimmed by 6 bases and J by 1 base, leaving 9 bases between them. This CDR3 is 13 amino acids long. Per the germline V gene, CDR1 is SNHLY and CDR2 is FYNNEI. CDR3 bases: TGTGCCAGCAGGACGGATCCCCAAGAGACCCAGTACTTC. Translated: CASRTDPQETQYF.

The CDR3 bases are TGCAGCGTTGAGGGATGGGACAGGGCCGACGAGCAGTACTTC. Residues: CSVEGWDRADEQYF. The chain employs TRBV29-1 and TRBJ2-7, with 9 positions matching TRBD1. Germline V gene data show CDR1 as SQVTM and CDR2 as ANQGSEA. The junction had 8 bases not matched to a gene; V was cut back by 3 bases and J by 5 bases. The length of the CDR3 is 14 residues.

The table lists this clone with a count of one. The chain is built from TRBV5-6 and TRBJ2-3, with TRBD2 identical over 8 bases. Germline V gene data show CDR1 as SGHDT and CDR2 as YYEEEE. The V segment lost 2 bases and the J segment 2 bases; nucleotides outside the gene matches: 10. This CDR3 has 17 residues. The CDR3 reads CASSFIEASGYTDTQYF. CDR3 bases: TGTGCCAGCAGCTTTATCGAAGCTAGCGGGTACACAGATACGCAGTATTTT.

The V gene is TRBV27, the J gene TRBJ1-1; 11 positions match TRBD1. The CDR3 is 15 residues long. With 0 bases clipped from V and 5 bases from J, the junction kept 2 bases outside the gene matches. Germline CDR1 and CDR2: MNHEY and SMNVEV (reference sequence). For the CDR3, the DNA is TGTGCCAGCAGTTTATCCGGGACAGGGGGAACTGAAGCTTTCTTT. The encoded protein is CASSLSGTGGTEAFF.

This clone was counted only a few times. The CDR3 coding sequence is TGTGCCAGCAGGTCAGGGTACGAGCAGTACTTC. Amino acid sequence: CASRSGYEQYF. The chain is built from TRBV6-5 and TRBJ2-7, with D possibly matching TRBD1 (5 bases). The CDR3 extends over 11 amino acids. Germline CDR1 reads MNHEY; CDR2 reads SVGAGI. The V and J ends lost 6 bases and 4 bases respectively, with 7 bases between them.

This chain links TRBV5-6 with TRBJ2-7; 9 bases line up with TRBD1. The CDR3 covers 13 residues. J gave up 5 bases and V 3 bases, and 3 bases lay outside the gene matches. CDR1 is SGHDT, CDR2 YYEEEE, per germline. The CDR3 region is CASSWDRDHEQYF. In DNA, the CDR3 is TGTGCCAGCAGCTGGGACAGGGACCACGAGCAGTACTTC.

The CDR3: CASSLPRLAGELTDTQYF. DNA of the CDR3: TGTGCCAGCAGCTTACCCCGACTAGCGGGGGAACTCACAGATACGCAGTATTTT. V usage is TRBV7-8 and J usage is TRBJ2-3; 12 nucleotides agree with TRBD2. The CDR3 consists of 18 residues. The germline V gene has CDR1 SGHVS and CDR2 FQNEAQ. J was trimmed by 2 bases and V by 2 bases; bases with no gene match: 8. Variable domain in full (rest from reference TRBV7-8 and TRBJ2-3): GAGVSQSPRYKVAKRGQDVALRCDPISGHVSLFWYQQALGQGPEFLTYFQNEAQLDKSGLPSDRFFAERPEGSVSTLKIQRTQQEDSAVYLCASSLPRLAGELTDTQYFGPGTRLTVL.

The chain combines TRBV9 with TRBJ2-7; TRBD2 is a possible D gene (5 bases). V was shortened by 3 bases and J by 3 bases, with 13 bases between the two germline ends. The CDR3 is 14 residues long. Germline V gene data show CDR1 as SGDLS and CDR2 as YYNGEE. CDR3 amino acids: CASSDRERGYEQYF. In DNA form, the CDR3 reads TGTGCCAGCAGCGATCGGGAAAGAGGCTACGAGCAGTACTTC.

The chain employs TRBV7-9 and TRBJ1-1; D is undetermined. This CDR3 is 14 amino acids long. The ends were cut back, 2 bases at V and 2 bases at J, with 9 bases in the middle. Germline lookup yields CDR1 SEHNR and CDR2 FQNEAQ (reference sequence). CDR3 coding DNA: TGTGCCAGCAGCTTATCCGGTGCTAACACTGAAGCTTTCTTT. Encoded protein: CASSLSGANTEAFF.

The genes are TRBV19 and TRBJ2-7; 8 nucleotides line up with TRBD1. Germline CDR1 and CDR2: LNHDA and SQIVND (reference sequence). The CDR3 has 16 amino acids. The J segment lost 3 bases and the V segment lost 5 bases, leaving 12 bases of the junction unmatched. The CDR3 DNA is TGTGCCAGTAGTCCAACCTCCGGACAGGGATACTACGAGCAGTACTTC. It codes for CASSPTSGQGYYEQYF.

In DNA, the CDR3 is TGTGCCAGCAGCGTATCCTCACGGAGCTCCTACGAGCAGTACTTC. It encodes CASSVSSRSSYEQYF. The V and J genes are TRBV9 and TRBJ2-7; D is unclear. The CDR3 is 15 amino acids. Trimming removed 1 base from V and 0 bases from J, with 11 bases in between. Germline V CDR1 and CDR2: SGDLS, YYNGEE.